Listed below are T cell receptor beta chains from one sample, sequenced in a study of cytotoxic CD8 clonotypes in ibrutinib-treated CLL. Method: immunoSEQ multiplex PCR; TCRdb's copy keeps in-frame clones and lacks some. Of some 50,000 clones listed, 56% were seen once; the top ten hold roughly 20%. The sample here was PBMCs, taken after 24 months of ibrutinib treatment. Receptors originate from a human donor with chronic lymphocytic leukemia. The conserved cysteine and the conserved F or W are not part of the CDR3 here.

TRBJ2-3,TRBV7-9,13,ASSWDRGRPDTQY
TRBJ2-2,TRBV29-1,12,SARDRSNTGELF
TRBJ1-4,TRBV5-1,13,ASSLMGQGNEKLF
TRBJ2-7,TRBV11-2,17,ASSLALGRGQGKFYEQY
TRBJ2-5,TRBV5-6,10,ASSPVSLTQY
TRBJ2-1,TRBV10-1,13,ASSEILAGYNEQF
TRBJ2-3,TRBV7-8,13,ASSWTSGESDTQY
TRBJ1-4,TRBV13,10,ASSFRGGKLF
TRBJ2-2,TRBV4-1,15,ASSLYTDDRWPGELF
TRBJ2-1,TRBV19,16,ASSISSGGLAGANEQF
TRBJ2-1,TRBV6-1,9,ASNWASVQF
TRBJ2-2,TRBV6-6,13,ASKTGLANTGELF
TRBJ2-1,TRBV11-2,13,ASNLGLAGANEQF
TRBJ1-2,TRBV28,15,ASSRGRDHELGVGYT
TRBJ2-5,TRBV6-1,13,ASCRERGRGETQY
TRBJ2-7,TRBV7-2,14,ASSLLEGRVTNEQY
TRBJ1-1,TRBV29-1,11,SVRPGEYTEAF
TRBJ2-1,TRBV19,11,ASGTSGRNEQF
TRBJ2-2,TRBV7-8,13,ASTEQALHTGELF
TRBJ1-1,TRBV18,13,ASSPSRTENTEAF
TRBJ2-3,TRBV5-4,11,ASSFGSTDTQY
TRBJ2-5,TRBV30,12,AWTAVGVGETQY
TRBJ1-1,TRBV28,12,ASSWGQGRTEAF
TRBJ1-3,TRBV6-5,11,ASSSNSGNTIY
TRBJ1-4,TRBV30,11,ACNGGPNEKLF
TRBJ1-5,TRBV6-1,14,ASSEFGQGWDQPQH
TRBJ2-2,TRBV19,13,ASSIAVQITGELF
TRBJ2-7,TRBV14,10,ASSQVGHEQY
TRBJ2-7,TRBV30,10,AWSRFSYEQY
TRBJ2-1,TRBV11-1,10,ASSADDNEQF
TRBJ2-5,TRBV5-6,12,ASRGTSGEETQY
TRBJ2-1,TRBV7-2,13,ASSHGTGAYNEQF
TRBJ1-2,TRBV15,13,ATSRDPRLDNGYT
TRBJ2-5,TRBV29-1,12,SVKLAGGRETQY
NA,TRBV5-1,14,ASTLGWASGSLEQY
TRBJ2-7,TRBV5-5,11,ASSLVGSYEQY
TRBJ1-4,TRBV29-1,10,SVDTRGGSLF
TRBJ1-2,TRBV19,11,ASSILDRYGYT
TRBJ2-2,TRBV7-9,13,ASSLGSGSSGELF
TRBJ1-2,TRBV19,10,ASSIYSLGYT
TRBJ1-2,TRBV28,10,ASSYRGSGYT
TRBJ1-6,TRBV2,12,ASSESTRTSPLH
TRBJ1-3,TRBV9,13,ASSVSSGSGNTIY
TRBJ2-7,TRBV5-1,12,ASSLSSGIYEQY
TRBJ1-2,TRBV19,10,ARRQGWYGYT
TRBJ1-2,TRBV9,12,ASSVGGGLDGYT
TRBJ2-2,TRBV7-6,14,ASSLDFGGGTGELF
TRBJ2-5,TRBV29-1,11,SVASGRAGTQY
TRBJ1-2,TRBV27,13,ASSLTGGINYGYT
TRBJ1-5,TRBV6-1,10,ASSISNQPQH
TRBJ2-7,TRBV20-1,9,SAPLPYEQY
TRBJ2-1,TRBV5-1,15,ASSLSREGRWTNEQF
TRBJ2-5,TRBV7-8,12,ASSRRWVQETQY
TRBJ2-1,TRBV5-4,11,ASSFALRGEQF
TRBJ2-6,TRBV18,15,ASSRLDSSSGANVLT
TRBJ2-1,TRBV19,11,ASSIDRMAGVF
TRBJ1-5,TRBV19,16,ASNPGQGLTSRNQPQH
TRBJ1-3,TRBV29-1,10,GVHRAGNTIY
TRBJ2-3,TRBV18,13,ASSPQTGITDTQY